This T cell receptor (beta chain) came from a study of TIL therapy for anti-PD-1-resistant metastatic lung cancer. Study details: Median patient age was about 55, ranging about 35-85 years. Whole-study findings and limits: Infused TIL clonotypes partially replaced the baseline blood repertoire, then decayed over months.

Time point meaning: pre-treatment sample, taken before nivolumab and TIL therapy. The libraries were made with immunoSEQ v3. Sequenced by immunoSEQ multiplex PCR; TCRdb stores in-frame clones only, minus some. Counted here are 55,000 to 60,000 clones, roughly 80% occurring once; the ten biggest clones make up more than 1.5%. About this clone itself: The antigen is not known.

V lost 5 bases, J lost 2 bases, and 12 bases stayed unmatched. The CDR3 is 16 residues long. The germline V gene has CDR1 SGHTA and CDR2 FQGNSA. The sample was blood, taken at baseline. The chain links TRBV7-2 to TRBJ2-7; 7 nucleotides line up with TRBD2. The TCR was taken from a person aged 30 to 80 with non-small cell lung cancer. Here the CDR3 DNA reads TGTGCCAGCAGCCCTCGTCCCAGCGGGGTAACCTACGAGCAGTACTTC. Protein product: CASSPRPSGVTYEQYF.